Detailed here is one T cell receptor (beta chain). Its antigen remains unknown. The test was conducted at deep level. Method: immunoSEQ multiplex PCR; TCRdb's copy keeps in-frame clones and lacks some. Of some 1.5 million clones in the sample, more than 95% are singletons; the top ten hold approximately 1.1%. The V gene lost 7 bases and the J gene lost 9 bases, with 9 bases spanning the gap. The germline V gene encodes CDR1 SGHTS and CDR2 YDEGEE. CDR3 length: 10 amino acids. A CD45RA+ naive subset and a CD45RA-negative memory subset were split from CD4+ cells. The data originate from a study of shared clonotypes between healthy human individuals. Whole-study results and caveats: When naive CD4 clonotypes were compared across a few donors, 4% to 6.5% were shared.

This sequence joins TRBV5-8 and TRBJ2-3; D is unclear. This sequence originates from a man aged 30-40 years in good health. Sequenced material: naive CD4+ T cells sorted from blood. Subset indicated: CD45RA+ positively selected. CDR3 bases: TGTGCCAGCCATAAAATCACGCAGTATTTT. Its translation is CASHKITQYF.